This is a list of T cell receptor beta chains from one sample in a study of STAT3 mutations in large granular lymphocyte leukemia. Produced via immunoSEQ multiplex PCR; TCRdb's table is partial and in-frame only. The data hold several thousand clones, with 90% to 95% observed a single time. What was sequenced was peripheral blood mononuclear cells. The source is a man between 45 and 60 years old with T-cell large granular lymphocyte leukemia. Some clones in this sample may be carry-over from other donors' samples. The CDR3 runs from the conserved cysteine through the conserved F or W. Each record gives: V gene, J gene, CDR3 length, clone size, D gene, CDR3 DNA, CDR3 protein. D genes are given only for firm matches. Only some rows state a clone size, as once, few, many or a class for expanded clones.

>TRBV9|TRBJ1-2|15|-|-
TGTGCCAGCAGCGTAGACTCCCAAGTGGTCTATGGCTACACCTTC
CASSVDSQVVYGYTF
>TRBV7-2|TRBJ2-1|14|once|TRBD2
TGTGCCAGCAGCTTGGGGCTAGCGGTCGGTGAGCAGTTCTTC
CASSLGLAVGEQFF
>TRBV7-3|TRBJ1-1|16|-|-
TGTGCCAGCAGCTTAGATGGGGGAACGATGAACACTGAAGCTTTCTTT
CASSLDGGTMNTEAFF
>TRBV4-1|TRBJ1-2|15|-|-
TGCGCCAGCAGCCAAGATGGGAGGGGGTACTATGGCTACACCTTC
CASSQDGRGYYGYTF
>TRBV5-4|TRBJ2-3|16|-|TRBD1
TGTGCCAGCAGCTGGTTACAGGGGGCAGGGACAGATACGCAGTATTTT
CASSWLQGAGTDTQYF
>TRBV5-4|TRBJ1-1|17|-|TRBD1
TGTGCCAGCAGCTTGGACTTGACAGGGGTGGGGAACACTGAAGCTTTCTTT
CASSLDLTGVGNTEAFF
>TRBV6-5|TRBJ1-2|12|-|TRBD1
TGTGCCAGTACCGGGACAGGGTCCGGCTACACCTTC
CASTGTGSGYTF
>TRBV13|TRBJ1-6|15|-|-
TGTGCCAGCAGGCCGGCAAGGCGGCCTTTTTTACCCCTCCACTTT
CASRPARRPFLPLHF
>TRBV5-1|TRBJ1-6|13|-|-
TGCGCCAGCAACGACGGGGGAAATTCACCCCTCCACTTT
CASNDGGNSPLHF
>TRBV5-6|TRBJ1-1|13|-|TRBD1
TGTGCCAGCAGCCGGACAGGGGCCCAGGAAGCTTTCTTT
CASSRTGAQEAFF
>TRBV5-4|TRBJ1-3|18|-|TRBD1
TGTGCCAGCAGCGGGGGAACAGGGGCGCTTACTCCCGGAAACACCATATATTTT
CASSGGTGALTPGNTIYF
>TRBV7-2|TRBJ1-2|12|-|-
TGTGCCAGCAGCTTATCGGCAGGCCCTAAGACCTTC
CASSLSAGPKTF
>TRBV18|TRBJ1-2|16|-|-
TGTGCCAGCTCACCACCTTCGAGTGGATCCCGGCTGGGCTACACCTTC
CASSPPSSGSRLGYTF
>TRBV5-1|TRBJ2-5|13|once|-
TGCGCCAGCAGGTCGGGAGAAGGGCAGACCCAGTACTTC
CASRSGEGQTQYF
>TRBV28|TRBJ1-5|14|-|-
TGTGCCAGCAGCCGAAGTTCTAGCAATCAGCCCCAGCATTTT
CASSRSSSNQPQHF
>TRBV29-1|TRBJ1-4|13|once|-
TGCAGCGTTGAGTCAGGGGCTAATGAAAAACTGTTTTTT
CSVESGANEKLFF
>TRBV12-2|TRBJ2-5|20|-|-
TGTGCAAGTCGCTTAGCCGGGACAGGGGAATGGGTACGCGCGCGGGAGACCCAGTACTTC
CASRLAGTGEWVRARETQYF
>TRBV5-4|TRBJ2-1|13|-|-
TGTGCCAGCAGCTTAGAGCGGTTCAATGAGCAGTTCTTC
CASSLERFNEQFF
>TRBV30|TRBJ2-5|13|-|-
TGTGCCTGGAGTAGGAGGCGTCAAGAGACCCAGTACTTC
CAWSRRRQETQYF
>TRBV7-9|TRBJ2-4|15|-|-
TGTGCCAGCAGCTCGGAGCCTAGCGAGGGAAACATTCAGTACTTC
CASSSEPSEGNIQYF
>TRBV29-1|TRBJ1-5|13|-|TRBD1
TGCAGCGTGTCACAGGGGGCCGGTCAGCCCCAGCATTTT
CSVSQGAGQPQHF
>TRBV20-1|TRBJ2-7|11|-|-
TGCAGTGCTAATAGGGGGTACGAGCAGTACTTC
CSANRGYEQYF
>TRBV6-6|TRBJ2-7|14|once|-
TGTGCCAGCAGCCCCGACGATTACTCCTACGAGCAGTACTTC
CASSPDDYSYEQYF
>TRBV7-8|TRBJ2-7|15|-|-
TGTGCCAGCAGCCCCACTCGACTGATTAACTACGAGCAGTACTTC
CASSPTRLINYEQYF
>TRBV18|TRBJ1-1|13|once|TRBD1
TGTGCCAGCTCACGACAGGGTGGGACTGAAGCTTTCTTT
CASSRQGGTEAFF